This T cell receptor (beta chain) was identified in a study of response to subunit inactivated influenza vaccine. Points from the study as a whole: Authors suggested each seasonal flu vaccination may recruit only limited numbers of new T cells.

This clonotype occurred a few times. Its antigen remains unknown. Germline loops: CDR1 MNHNS, CDR2 SASEGT. V shed 6 bases and J shed 0 bases, with 12 bases lying between them. The CDR3 extends over 14 amino acids. MiXCR was run by TCRdb on the RT-PCR reads, yielding one entry per CDR3 protein. The data contain approximately 700,000 distinct CDR3 sequences, approximately 15% of them singletons. V and J are TRBV6-1 and TRBJ2-7, with unresolved D. The sequence came from a man between 45 and 60 years old who received an inactivated influenza vaccine. The sample in question was PBMCs from blood, obtained roughly 2 weeks before vaccination. In nucleotides, the CDR3 is TGTGCCAGCAGCTCCGACACGACCTCCTACGAGCAGTACTTC. It translates to CASSSDTTSYEQYF.